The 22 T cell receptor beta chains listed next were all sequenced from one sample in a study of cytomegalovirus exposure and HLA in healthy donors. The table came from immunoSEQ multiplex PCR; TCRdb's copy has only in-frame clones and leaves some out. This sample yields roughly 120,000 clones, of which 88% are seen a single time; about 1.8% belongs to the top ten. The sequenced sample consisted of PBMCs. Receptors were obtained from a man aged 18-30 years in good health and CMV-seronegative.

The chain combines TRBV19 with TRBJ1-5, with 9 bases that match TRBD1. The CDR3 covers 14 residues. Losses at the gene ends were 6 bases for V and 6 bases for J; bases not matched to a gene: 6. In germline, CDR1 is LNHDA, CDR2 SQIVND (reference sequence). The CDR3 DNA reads TGTGCCAGTAGCCCACAGGGGGCGGTTCAGCCCCAGCATTTT. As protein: CASSPQGAVQPQHF.

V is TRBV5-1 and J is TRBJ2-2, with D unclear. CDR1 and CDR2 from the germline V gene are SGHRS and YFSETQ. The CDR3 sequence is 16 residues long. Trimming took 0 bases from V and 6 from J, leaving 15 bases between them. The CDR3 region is CASSLVLVSPAGELFF. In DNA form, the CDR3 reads TGCGCCAGCAGCTTGGTTCTAGTCTCGCCCGCCGGGGAGCTGTTTTTT. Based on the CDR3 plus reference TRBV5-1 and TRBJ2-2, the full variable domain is KAGVTQTPRYLIKTRGQQVTLSCSPISGHRSVSWYQQTPGQGLQFLFEYFSETQRNKGNFPGRFSGRQFSNSRSEMNVSTLELGDSALYLCASSLVLVSPAGELFFGEGSRLTVL.

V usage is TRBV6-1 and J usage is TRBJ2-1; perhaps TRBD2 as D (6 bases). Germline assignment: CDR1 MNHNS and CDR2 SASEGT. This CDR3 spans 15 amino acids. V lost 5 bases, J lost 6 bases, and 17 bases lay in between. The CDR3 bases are TGTGCCAGCAGTTCCCCGGGACTCCCTAGCAATGAGCAGTTCTTC. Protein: CASSSPGLPSNEQFF.

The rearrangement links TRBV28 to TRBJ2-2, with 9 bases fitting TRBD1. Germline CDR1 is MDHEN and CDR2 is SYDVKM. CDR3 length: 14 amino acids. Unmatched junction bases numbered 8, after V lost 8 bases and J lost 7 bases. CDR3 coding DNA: TGTGCCAGCGGCCGGGACAGGGAGAACGGGGAGCTGTTTTTT. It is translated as CASGRDRENGELFF.

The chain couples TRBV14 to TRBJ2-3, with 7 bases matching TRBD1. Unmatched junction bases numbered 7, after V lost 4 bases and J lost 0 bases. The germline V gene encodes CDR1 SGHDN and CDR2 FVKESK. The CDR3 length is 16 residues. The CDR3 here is CASSRAQGVSTDTQYF. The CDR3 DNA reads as TGTGCCAGCAGCCGGGCTCAGGGGGTAAGCACAGATACGCAGTATTTT.

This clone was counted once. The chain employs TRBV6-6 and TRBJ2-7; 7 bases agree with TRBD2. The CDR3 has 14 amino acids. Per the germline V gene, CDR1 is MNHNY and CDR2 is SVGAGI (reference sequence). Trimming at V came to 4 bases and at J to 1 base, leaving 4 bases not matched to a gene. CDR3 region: CASSSPGGSYEQYF. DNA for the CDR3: TGTGCCAGCAGTTCTCCGGGAGGTTCCTACGAGCAGTACTTC.

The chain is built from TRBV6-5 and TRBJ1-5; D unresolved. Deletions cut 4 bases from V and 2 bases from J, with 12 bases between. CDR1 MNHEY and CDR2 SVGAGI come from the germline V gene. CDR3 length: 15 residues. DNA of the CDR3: TGTGCCAGCAGTTTGGCTCCGGGTGGCAATCAGCCCCAGCATTTT. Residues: CASSLAPGGNQPQHF.

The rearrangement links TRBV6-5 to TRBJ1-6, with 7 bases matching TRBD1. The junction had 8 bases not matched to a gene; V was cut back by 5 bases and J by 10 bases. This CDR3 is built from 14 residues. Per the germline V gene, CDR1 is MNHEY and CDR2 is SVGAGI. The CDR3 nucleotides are TGTGCCAGCAGTGTACAGGGGTATTACTCACCCCTCCACTTT. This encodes CASSVQGYYSPLHF.

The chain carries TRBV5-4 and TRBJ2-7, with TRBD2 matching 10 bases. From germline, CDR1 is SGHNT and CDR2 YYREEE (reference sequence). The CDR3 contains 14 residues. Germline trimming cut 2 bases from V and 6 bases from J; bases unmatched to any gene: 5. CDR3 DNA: TGTGCCAGCAGCTTAAGCGGGAGGGCCTCCGAGCAGTACTTC. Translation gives CASSLSGRASEQYF.

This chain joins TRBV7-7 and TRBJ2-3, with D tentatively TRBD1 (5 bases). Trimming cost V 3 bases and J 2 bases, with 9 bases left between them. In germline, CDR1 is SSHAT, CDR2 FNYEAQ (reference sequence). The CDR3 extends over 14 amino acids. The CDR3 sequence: CASSLKGDTDTQYF. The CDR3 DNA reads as TGTGCCAGCAGCTTGAAAGGGGACACAGATACGCAGTATTTT.

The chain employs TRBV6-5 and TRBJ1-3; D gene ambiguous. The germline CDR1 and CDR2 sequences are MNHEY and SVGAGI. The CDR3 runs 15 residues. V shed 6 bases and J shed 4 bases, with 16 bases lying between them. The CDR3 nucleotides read TGTGCCAGCAGCACCAGGACTAAAATAGGAAACACCATATATTTT. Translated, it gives CASSTRTKIGNTIYF.

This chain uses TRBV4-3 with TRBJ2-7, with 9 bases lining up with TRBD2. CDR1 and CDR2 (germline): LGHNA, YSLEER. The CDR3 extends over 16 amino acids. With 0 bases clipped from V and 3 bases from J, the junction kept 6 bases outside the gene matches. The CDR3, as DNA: TGCGCCAGCAGCCAAGATACGGCGGGGGGGCGCTACGAGCAGTACTTC. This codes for CASSQDTAGGRYEQYF.

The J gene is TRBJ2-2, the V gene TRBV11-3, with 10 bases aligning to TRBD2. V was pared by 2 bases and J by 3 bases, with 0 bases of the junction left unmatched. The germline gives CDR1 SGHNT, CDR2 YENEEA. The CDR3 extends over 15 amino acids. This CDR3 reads CASSLLAGDTGELFF. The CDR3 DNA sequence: TGTGCCAGCAGCTTACTAGCGGGAGACACCGGGGAGCTGTTTTTT. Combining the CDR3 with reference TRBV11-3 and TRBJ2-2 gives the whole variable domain EAGVVQSPRYKIIEKKQPVAFWCNPISGHNTLYWYLQNLGQGPELLIRYENEEAVDDSQLPKDRFSAERLKGVDSTLKIQPAELGDSAVYLCASSLLAGDTGELFFGEGSRLTVL.

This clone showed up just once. The CDR3 is CAISDLAGSYNEQFF. The CDR3 DNA sequence: TGTGCCATCAGCGACCTAGCGGGCTCCTACAATGAGCAGTTCTTC. The rearrangement joins TRBV10-3 to TRBJ2-1; 8 positions agree with TRBD2. The CDR3 has 15 amino acids. The germline CDR1 and CDR2 sequences are ENHRY and SYGVKD. V was clipped by 6 bases and J by 0 bases; unmatched bases: 4.

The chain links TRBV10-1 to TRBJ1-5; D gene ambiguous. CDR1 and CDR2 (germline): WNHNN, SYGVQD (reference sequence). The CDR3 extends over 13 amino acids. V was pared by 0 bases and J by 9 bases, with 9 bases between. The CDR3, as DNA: TGCGCCAGCAGTGAGTCCGGTCTCCGGCCCCAGCATTTT. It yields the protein CASSESGLRPQHF.

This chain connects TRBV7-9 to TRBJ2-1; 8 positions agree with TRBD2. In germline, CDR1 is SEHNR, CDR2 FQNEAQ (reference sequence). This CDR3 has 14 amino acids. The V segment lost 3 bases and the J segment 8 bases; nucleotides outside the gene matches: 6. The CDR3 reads CASSFTGGSHEQFF. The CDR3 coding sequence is TGTGCCAGCAGCTTTACGGGAGGGTCCCATGAGCAGTTCTTC.

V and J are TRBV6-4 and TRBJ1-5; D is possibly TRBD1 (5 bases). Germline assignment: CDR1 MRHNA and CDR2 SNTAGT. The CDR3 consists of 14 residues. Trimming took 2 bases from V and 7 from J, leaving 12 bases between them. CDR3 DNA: TGTGCCAGCAGTGACGGGGGGGTAGGCCAGCCCCAGCATTTT. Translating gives CASSDGGVGQPQHF.

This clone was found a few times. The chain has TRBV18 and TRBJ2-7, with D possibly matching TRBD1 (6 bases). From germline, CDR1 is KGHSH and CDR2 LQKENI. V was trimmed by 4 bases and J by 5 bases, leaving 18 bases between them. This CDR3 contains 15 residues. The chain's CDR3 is CASSRYGGTLDEQYF. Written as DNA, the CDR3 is TGTGCCAGCTCACGTTATGGGGGCACTCTCGACGAGCAGTACTTC.

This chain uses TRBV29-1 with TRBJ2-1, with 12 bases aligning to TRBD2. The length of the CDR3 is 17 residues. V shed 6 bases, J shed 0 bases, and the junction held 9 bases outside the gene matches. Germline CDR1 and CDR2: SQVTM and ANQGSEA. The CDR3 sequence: CSVTGTSGPSSYNEQFF. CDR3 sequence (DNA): TGCAGCGTCACCGGGACTAGCGGGCCCAGCTCCTACAATGAGCAGTTCTTC.

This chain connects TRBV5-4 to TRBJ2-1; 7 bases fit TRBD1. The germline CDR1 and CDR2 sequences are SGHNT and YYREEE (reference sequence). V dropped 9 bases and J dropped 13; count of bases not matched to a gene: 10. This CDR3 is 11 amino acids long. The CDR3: CATMGTVSQFF. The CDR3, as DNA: TGTGCCACTATGGGGACAGTCTCCCAGTTCTTC.

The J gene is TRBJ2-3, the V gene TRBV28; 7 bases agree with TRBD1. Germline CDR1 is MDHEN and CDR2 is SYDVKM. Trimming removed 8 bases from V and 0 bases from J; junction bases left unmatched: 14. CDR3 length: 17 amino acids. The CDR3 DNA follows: TGTGCCAGCGTAGGGGGCCAGATCCTGGGGAGCACAGATACGCAGTATTTT. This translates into CASVGGQILGSTDTQYF.

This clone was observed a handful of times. The CDR3 nucleotides are TGTGCCACCAAGTCCAGCGGGGGGCATATCAATGAGCAGTTCTTC. Translation gives CATKSSGGHINEQFF. The chain carries TRBV2 and TRBJ2-1, with 9 bases that match TRBD2. Germline trimming cut 10 bases from V and 6 bases from J; bases unmatched to any gene: 13. Germline V CDR1 and CDR2: SNHLY, FYNNEI. This CDR3 region has 15 residues. Combining the CDR3 with reference TRBV2 and TRBJ2-1 gives the whole variable domain EPEVTQTPSHQVTQMGQEVILRCVPISNHLYFYWYRQILGQKVEFLVSFYNNEISEKSEIFDDQFSVERPDGSNFTLKIRSTKLEDSAMYFCATKSSGGHINEQFFGPGTRLTVL.